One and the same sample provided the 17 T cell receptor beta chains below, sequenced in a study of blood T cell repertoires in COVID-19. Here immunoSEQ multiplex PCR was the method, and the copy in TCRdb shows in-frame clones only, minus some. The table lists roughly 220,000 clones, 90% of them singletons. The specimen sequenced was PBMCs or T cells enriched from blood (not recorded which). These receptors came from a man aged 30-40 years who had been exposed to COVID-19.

The chain's CDR3 is CARISTKVGTIYF. The CDR3 DNA is TGCGCCAGGATTTCGACTAAGGTTGGTACCATATATTTT. This sequence joins TRBV4-1 and TRBJ1-3; D is undetermined. The CDR3 extends over 13 amino acids. With 9 bases removed from V and 10 bases from J, the gap between germline ends came to 19 bases. From germline, CDR1 is MGHRA and CDR2 YSYEKL.

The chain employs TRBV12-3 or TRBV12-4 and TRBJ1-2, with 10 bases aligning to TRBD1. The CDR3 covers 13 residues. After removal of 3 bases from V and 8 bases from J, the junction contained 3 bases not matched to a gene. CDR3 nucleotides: TGTGCCAGCAGTTTGTCGACAGGGGGCGGCTACACCTTC. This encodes CASSLSTGGGYTF.

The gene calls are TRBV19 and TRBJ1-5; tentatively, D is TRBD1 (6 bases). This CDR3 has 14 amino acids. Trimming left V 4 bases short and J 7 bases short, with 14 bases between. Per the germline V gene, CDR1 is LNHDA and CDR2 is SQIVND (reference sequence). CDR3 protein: CASSTQGPRQPQHF. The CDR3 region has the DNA TGTGCCAGTAGTACACAGGGACCCCGGCAGCCCCAGCATTTT.

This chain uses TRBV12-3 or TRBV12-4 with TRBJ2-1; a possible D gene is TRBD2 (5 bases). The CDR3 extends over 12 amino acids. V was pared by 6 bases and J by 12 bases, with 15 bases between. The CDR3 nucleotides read TGTGCCAGCAGAACCGCCGGGATAGGGCAGTTCTTC. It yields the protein CASRTAGIGQFF.

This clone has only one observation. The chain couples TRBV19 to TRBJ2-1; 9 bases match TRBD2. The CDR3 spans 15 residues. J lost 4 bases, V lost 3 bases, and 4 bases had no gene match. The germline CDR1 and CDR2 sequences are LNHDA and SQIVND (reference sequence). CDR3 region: CASSMRLAGYNEQFF. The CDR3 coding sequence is TGTGCCAGTAGTATGAGGCTAGCGGGGTACAATGAGCAGTTCTTC. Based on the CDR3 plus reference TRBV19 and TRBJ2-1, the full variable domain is DGGITQSPKYLFRKEGQNVTLSCEQNLNHDAMYWYRQDPGQGLRLIYYSQIVNDFQKGDIAEGYSVSREKKESFPLTVTSAQKNPTAFYLCASSMRLAGYNEQFFGPGTRLTVL.

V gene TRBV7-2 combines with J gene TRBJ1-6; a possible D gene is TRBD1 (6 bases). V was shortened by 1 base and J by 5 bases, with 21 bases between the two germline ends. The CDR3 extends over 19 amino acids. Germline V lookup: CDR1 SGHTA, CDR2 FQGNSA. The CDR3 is CASSLEGRGARFDNSPLHF. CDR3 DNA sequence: TGTGCCAGCAGCTTAGAAGGGCGGGGGGCGCGGTTTGATAATTCACCCCTCCACTTT.

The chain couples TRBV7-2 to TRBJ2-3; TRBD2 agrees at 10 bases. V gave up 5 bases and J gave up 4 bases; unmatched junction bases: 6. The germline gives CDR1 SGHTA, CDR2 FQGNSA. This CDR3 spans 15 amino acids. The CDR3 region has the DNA TGTGCCAGCAGCCGCCAGCGGGGGGGGGCAGATACGCAGTATTTT. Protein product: CASSRQRGGADTQYF.

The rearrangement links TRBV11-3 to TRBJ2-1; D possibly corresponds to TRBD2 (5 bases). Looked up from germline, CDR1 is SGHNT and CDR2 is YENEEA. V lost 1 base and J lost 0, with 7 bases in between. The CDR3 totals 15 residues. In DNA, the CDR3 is TGTGCCAGCAGCTTAGTGGCGGGCTCCTACAATGAGCAGTTCTTC. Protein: CASSLVAGSYNEQFF. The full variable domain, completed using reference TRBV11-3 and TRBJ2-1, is EAGVVQSPRYKIIEKKQPVAFWCNPISGHNTLYWYLQNLGQGPELLIRYENEEAVDDSQLPKDRFSAERLKGVDSTLKIQPAELGDSAVYLCASSLVAGSYNEQFFGPGTRLTVL.

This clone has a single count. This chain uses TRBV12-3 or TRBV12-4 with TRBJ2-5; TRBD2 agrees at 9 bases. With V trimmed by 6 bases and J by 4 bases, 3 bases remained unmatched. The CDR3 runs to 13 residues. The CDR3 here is CASSQTSGETQYF. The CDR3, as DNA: TGTGCCAGCAGCCAGACTAGCGGAGAGACCCAGTACTTC.

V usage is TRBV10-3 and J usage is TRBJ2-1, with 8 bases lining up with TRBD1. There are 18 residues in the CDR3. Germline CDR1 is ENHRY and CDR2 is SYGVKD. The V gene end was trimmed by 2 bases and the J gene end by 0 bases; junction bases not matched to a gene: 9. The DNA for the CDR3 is TGTGCCATCAGTGAGCAGAAGGGACAGGTTAGCTCCTACAATGAGCAGTTCTTC. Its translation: CAISEQKGQVSSYNEQFF.

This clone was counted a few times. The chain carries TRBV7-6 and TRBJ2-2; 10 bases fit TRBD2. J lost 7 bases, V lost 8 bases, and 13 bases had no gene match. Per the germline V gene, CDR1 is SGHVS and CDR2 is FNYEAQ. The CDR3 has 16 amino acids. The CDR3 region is CASQFLAGAEGGELFF. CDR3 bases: TGTGCCAGCCAGTTCCTAGCGGGGGCCGAGGGCGGGGAGCTGTTTTTT.

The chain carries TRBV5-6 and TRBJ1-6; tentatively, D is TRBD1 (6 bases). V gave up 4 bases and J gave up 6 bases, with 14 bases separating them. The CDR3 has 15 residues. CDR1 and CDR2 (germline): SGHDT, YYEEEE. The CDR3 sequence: CASSRDGQFNSPLHF. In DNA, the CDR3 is TGTGCCAGCAGCAGGGATGGACAGTTTAATTCACCCCTCCACTTT. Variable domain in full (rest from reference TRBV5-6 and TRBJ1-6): DAGVTQSPTHLIKTRGQQVTLRCSPKSGHDTVSWYQQALGQGPQFIFQYYEEEERQRGNFPDRFSGHQFPNYSSELNVNALLLGDSALYLCASSRDGQFNSPLHFGNGTRLTVT.

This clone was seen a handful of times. The CDR3: CASSLALTGTQISYEQYF. The CDR3 DNA sequence: TGCGCCAGCAGCTTGGCCCTAACAGGGACCCAAATTTCCTACGAGCAGTACTTC. V is TRBV5-1 and J is TRBJ2-7, with TRBD1 as a possible D gene (6 bases). Germline V gives CDR1 SGHRS, CDR2 YFSETQ. CDR3 size: 18 residues. V dropped 0 bases and J dropped 1 base, with 20 bases sitting between them.

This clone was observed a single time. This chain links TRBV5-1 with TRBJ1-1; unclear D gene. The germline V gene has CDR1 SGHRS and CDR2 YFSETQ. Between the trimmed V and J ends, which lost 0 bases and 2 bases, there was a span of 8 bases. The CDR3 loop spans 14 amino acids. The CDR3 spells CASSLAGSNTEAFF. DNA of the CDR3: TGCGCCAGCAGCTTGGCAGGCAGTAACACTGAAGCTTTCTTT.

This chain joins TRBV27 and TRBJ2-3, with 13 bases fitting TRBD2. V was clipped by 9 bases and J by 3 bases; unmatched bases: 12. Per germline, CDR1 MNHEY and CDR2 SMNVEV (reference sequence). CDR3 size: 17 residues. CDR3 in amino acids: CASIGTSGDVGTDTQYF. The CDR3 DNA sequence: TGTGCCAGTATCGGGACTAGCGGGGACGTGGGAACAGATACGCAGTATTTT.

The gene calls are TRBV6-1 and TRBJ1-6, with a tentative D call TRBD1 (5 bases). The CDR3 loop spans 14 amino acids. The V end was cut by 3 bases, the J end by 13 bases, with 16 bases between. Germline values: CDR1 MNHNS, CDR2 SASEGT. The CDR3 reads CASSDRQIVAPLHF. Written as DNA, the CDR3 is TGTGCCAGCAGTGATCGACAGATAGTAGCTCCCCTCCACTTT.

This CDR3 reads CASSLVQGATYEQYF. CDR3 bases: TGCGCCAGCAGCTTGGTTCAGGGGGCCACCTACGAGCAGTACTTC. The chain combines TRBV5-1 with TRBJ2-7; TRBD1 aligns across 8 bases. V was clipped by 0 bases and J by 2 bases; unmatched bases: 4. The CDR3 is made up of 15 amino acids. Germline CDR1 reads SGHRS; CDR2 reads YFSETQ.